A single sample is the source of the 27 T cell receptor beta chains below, sequenced in a study of blood T cell repertoires in COVID-19. Libraries were prepared by immunoSEQ multiplex PCR; TCRdb keeps only in-frame clonotypes and omits some of them. Of under 20,000 clones listed, 85% to 90% are singletons. Sequenced sample: peripheral blood. The receptors shown here come from a man aged 55 to 70 with acute or convalescent COVID-19.

CDR3 amino acids: CASILGKGGYEQYF. CDR3 coding DNA: TGTGCCAGCATCTTGGGAAAGGGGGGGTACGAGCAGTACTTC. The chain couples TRBV11-2 to TRBJ2-7, with D tentatively TRBD2 (7 bases). Germline V gene sequence: CDR1 SGHAT, CDR2 FQNNGV. The CDR3 spans 14 residues. V was cut by 7 bases and J by 4 bases, with 17 bases left in between.

The chain links TRBV10-1 to TRBJ1-1, with TRBD1 as a possible D gene (5 bases). The V end lost 4 bases, the J end lost 0 bases, and 9 bases lay between the germline ends. The CDR3 sequence is 14 residues long. Germline V gene data show CDR1 as WNHNN and CDR2 as SYGVQD (reference sequence). The CDR3 DNA is TGCGCCAGCAGTGCGGACAAGATGAACACTGAAGCTTTCTTT. Amino acids: CASSADKMNTEAFF.

This clone was recorded only once. One junction end disagrees with the germline gene, perhaps due to a read error. The rearrangement links TRBV2 to TRBJ1-6; the D is unclear. The CDR3 has 15 residues. Germline CDR1 and CDR2: SNHLY and FYNNEI. The CDR3 sequence: CASSEGPGLASPLHF. The CDR3 bases are TGTGCCAGCAGCGAAGGGCCGGGTTTGGCTTCACCCCTCCACTTT.

The chain couples TRBV11-2 to TRBJ2-3, with 8 bases lining up with TRBD1. With 1 base clipped from V and 3 bases from J, the junction kept 12 bases outside the gene matches. The CDR3 extends over 18 amino acids. The germline gives CDR1 SGHAT, CDR2 FQNNGV. CDR3 bases: TGTGCCAGCAGCTTAGGGGGTCCAGGGGGCATGGGAACAGATACGCAGTATTTT. This encodes CASSLGGPGGMGTDTQYF.

The rearrangement joins TRBV5-1 to TRBJ2-6, with a tentative D call TRBD1 (5 bases). The CDR3 has 15 amino acids. Trimming took 4 bases from V and 2 from J, leaving 10 bases between them. Germline V gene data show CDR1 as SGHRS and CDR2 as YFSETQ. The DNA for the CDR3 is TGCGCCAGCAGCAGAGACAGTGCTGGGGCCAACGTCCTGACTTTC. Residues: CASSRDSAGANVLTF.

The rearrangement joins TRBV7-9 to TRBJ2-1, with 8 bases fitting TRBD1. The CDR3 contains 17 residues. V gave up 4 bases and J gave up 7 bases; unmatched junction bases: 15. Germline V gene sequence: CDR1 SEHNR, CDR2 FQNEAQ (reference sequence). CDR3: CASSSLAGTGLGNEQFF. CDR3 bases: TGTGCCAGCAGCTCCCTCGCCGGGACAGGCCTCGGGAATGAGCAGTTCTTC.

J is TRBJ1-3 and V is TRBV9; D call uncertain. Trimming left V 4 bases short and J 3 bases short, with 8 bases between. Looked up from germline, CDR1 is SGDLS and CDR2 is YYNGEE. This CDR3 is 13 amino acids long. In DNA form, the CDR3 reads TGTGCCAGCAGCCCCCCAGATGGAAACACCATATATTTT. This codes for CASSPPDGNTIYF.

This sequence joins TRBV5-1 and TRBJ1-6, with 7 bases aligning to TRBD1. With V trimmed by 0 bases and J by 9 bases, 6 bases remained unmatched. The CDR3 consists of 15 residues. Looked up from germline, CDR1 is SGHRS and CDR2 is YFSETQ. The CDR3 here is CASSLEGQLLSPLHF. The CDR3 nucleotides are TGCGCCAGCAGCTTGGAGGGACAGCTACTTTCACCCCTCCACTTT.

The chain recombines TRBV4-2 with TRBJ2-7, with 11 bases lining up with TRBD1. The CDR3 length is 19 residues. J gave up 4 bases and V 0 bases, and 14 bases lay outside the gene matches. Germline lookup yields CDR1 LGHNA and CDR2 YNFKEQ. The CDR3 sequence is CASSQEYGLGQGGLYEQYF. CDR3 nucleotides: TGTGCCAGCAGCCAAGAATACGGGTTGGGACAGGGGGGTTTGTACGAGCAGTACTTC.

The chain recombines TRBV3-1 (or the pseudogene TRBV3-2) with TRBJ1-3; D gene uncertain. Trimming took off 5 bases at V and 0 bases at J, with 11 bases between the two ends. CDR1 and CDR2 from the germline V gene are LGHDT and YNNKEL (reference sequence). This CDR3 has 15 residues. The CDR3 DNA reads as TGTGCCAGCAGCACCCCAGGTCACTCTGGAAACACCATATATTTT. It specifies CASSTPGHSGNTIYF.

This rearrangement joins TRBV7-8 to TRBJ2-2, with 9 bases lining up with TRBD1. The CDR3 consists of 15 residues. In germline, CDR1 is SGHVS, CDR2 FQNEAQ. The ends lost 5 bases at V and 4 bases at J; junction bases unmatched: 5. CDR3 DNA: TGTGCCAGCAGCGCCCGGGACAGGGCCACCGGGGAGCTGTTTTTT. Translated, it gives CASSARDRATGELFF.

This rearrangement joins TRBV2 to TRBJ1-5, with D perhaps TRBD1 (6 bases). There are 17 residues in the CDR3. V shed 5 bases and J shed 2 bases, with 19 bases lying between them. In germline, CDR1 is SNHLY, CDR2 FYNNEI. CDR3 nucleotide sequence: TGTGCCAGCAGTCAAGGGAAAGGGGGTCCTGGCAATCAGCCCCAGCATTTT. Its translation: CASSQGKGGPGNQPQHF.

For this clone: Since the CDR3 does not end with the conserved phenylalanine or tryptophan, this likely comes from a read error. The limits of the CDR3 on the DNA are not certain, so only TCRdb's listed CDR3 is given. This chain links TRBV11-3 with TRBJ1-6. Germline V gives CDR1 SGHNT, CDR2 YENEEA. The CDR3 numbers 14 amino acids, ends counted. This CDR3 is CASSLISAGYLYLL.

The J gene is TRBJ1-1, the V gene TRBV7-2; no clear D. The CDR3 sequence is 15 residues long. V was pared by 2 bases and J by 1 base, with 11 bases between. Germline V lookup: CDR1 SGHTA, CDR2 FQGNSA. The CDR3 sequence: CASSLYAGGNTEAFF. CDR3 DNA sequence: TGTGCCAGCAGCTTATATGCGGGCGGGAACACTGAAGCTTTCTTT. Full variable domain (remainder filled in from reference TRBV7-2 and TRBJ1-1): GAGVSQSPSNKVTEKGKDVELRCDPISGHTALYWYRQSLGQGLEFLIYFQGNSAPDKSGLPSDRFSAERTGGSVSTLTIQRTQQEDSAVYLCASSLYAGGNTEAFFGQGTRLTVV.

The rearrangement links TRBV3-1 (or the pseudogene TRBV3-2) to TRBJ1-1; no definite D call. V lost 0 bases, J lost 2 bases, and 13 bases lay in between. CDR3 length: 16 amino acids. The germline V gene has CDR1 LGHDT and CDR2 YNNKEL (reference sequence). The chain's CDR3 is CASSQDGPQGNTEAFF. The CDR3, as DNA: TGTGCCAGCAGCCAAGATGGGCCCCAAGGAAACACTGAAGCTTTCTTT.

The rearrangement joins TRBV6-6 to TRBJ1-1; D unresolved. The germline V and J ends were trimmed by 0 bases and 4 bases, with 15 bases remaining between them. This CDR3 region has 16 residues. Germline CDR1 is MNHNY and CDR2 is SVGAGI (reference sequence). The CDR3 nucleotides are TGTGCCAGCAGTTACTCAGGTGGGCAGCCCAGCACTGAAGCTTTCTTT. Its translation: CASSYSGGQPSTEAFF.

This clone was seen a single time. CDR3: CASRRGSPTLITDTQYF. The CDR3, as DNA: TGTGCCAGTAGGCGGGGGTCCCCAACCCTCATCACAGATACGCAGTATTTT. This rearrangement joins TRBV7-2 to TRBJ2-3; 7 bases match TRBD2. Per germline, CDR1 SGHTA and CDR2 FQGNSA. V was pared by 9 bases and J by 2 bases, with 17 bases of the junction left unmatched. The CDR3 runs 17 residues.

This sequence joins TRBV7-8 and TRBJ1-1; tentative D call: TRBD1 (6 bases). The CDR3 totals 17 residues. The germline V gene encodes CDR1 SGHVS and CDR2 FQNEAQ. V lost 5 bases, J lost 0 bases, and 19 bases lay in between. CDR3 DNA: TGTGCCAGCAGCCGCGGGACAAGAATTCGGTTGAACACTGAAGCTTTCTTT. Protein product: CASSRGTRIRLNTEAFF.

CDR3 loop: CASSPDRGTEAFF. CDR3 coding DNA: TGTGCCAGCAGCCCGGACAGGGGAACTGAAGCTTTCTTT. The rearrangement joins TRBV5-6 to TRBJ1-1, with 9 bases lining up with TRBD1. The V gene end was trimmed by 4 bases and the J gene end by 5 bases; junction bases not matched to a gene: 3. The CDR3 runs to 13 residues. Germline V lookup: CDR1 SGHDT, CDR2 YYEEEE.

This sequence joins TRBV7-8 and TRBJ1-4; a weak D match, TRBD1 (6 bases). The ends were cut back, 2 bases at V and 7 bases at J, with 14 bases in the middle. Germline CDR1 reads SGHVS; CDR2 reads FQNEAQ. The CDR3 is 15 amino acids. CDR3 in amino acids: CASSLFGEGGEKLFF. CDR3 nucleotides: TGTGCCAGCAGCTTATTTGGGGAAGGGGGTGAAAAACTGTTTTTT.

In this sample, this clone turned up once. The rearrangement uses TRBV18 and TRBJ1-5; weak D call: TRBD1 (6 bases). CDR3 length: 16 residues. V dropped 3 bases and J dropped 3 bases, with 15 bases sitting between them. The germline CDR1 and CDR2 sequences are KGHSH and LQKENI. This CDR3 is CASSPGYGQPNQPQHF. The CDR3 bases are TGTGCCAGCTCACCTGGGTACGGACAGCCCAATCAGCCCCAGCATTTT. The variable domain in full, with the rest retrieved from reference TRBV18 and TRBJ1-5, is NAGVMQNPRHLVRRRGQEARLRCSPMKGHSHVYWYRQLPEEGLKFMVYLQKENIIDESGMPKERFSAEFPKEGPSILRIQQVVRGDSAAYFCASSPGYGQPNQPQHFGDGTRLSIL.

The V and J genes are TRBV5-4 and TRBJ1-4; D unclear. CDR1 is SGHNT and CDR2 is YYREEE in the germline V gene (reference sequence). V was pared by 1 base and J by 5 bases, with 6 bases between. The CDR3 sequence is 13 residues long. CDR3 in amino acids: CASSLFPNEKLFF. In DNA form, the CDR3 reads TGTGCCAGCAGCTTGTTTCCGAATGAAAAACTGTTTTTT.

This chain links TRBV9 with TRBJ2-5, with 7 bases fitting TRBD1. Germline lookup yields CDR1 SGDLS and CDR2 YYNGEE. This CDR3 has 15 residues. V lost 2 bases and J lost 3; bases outside the gene matches: 7. The DNA of the CDR3 is TGTGCCAGCAGCGTCCTCGGGACAGCCGAAGAGACCCAGTACTTC. Translating gives CASSVLGTAEETQYF.

The CDR3 nucleotides are TGTGCCAGCAGTACCCGACAGGGATCCTATGGCTACACCTTC. This translates into CASSTRQGSYGYTF. The genes are TRBV6-6 and TRBJ1-2; 7 nucleotides line up with TRBD1. Germline CDR1 MNHNY, CDR2 SVGAGI (reference sequence). V was pared by 5 bases and J by 4 bases, with 7 bases of the junction left unmatched. The CDR3 runs 14 residues.

V is TRBV9 and J is TRBJ2-5; D may be TRBD1 (5 bases). This CDR3 has 14 residues. Deletions cut 4 bases from V and 4 bases from J, with 14 bases between. CDR1 is SGDLS, CDR2 YYNGEE, per germline. CDR3 DNA sequence: TGTGCCAGCAGCAAAGGGGAAACGGGAGAGACCCAGTACTTC. As protein: CASSKGETGETQYF.

This clone was seen just once. The genes are TRBV9 and TRBJ2-7; D is undetermined. Germline values: CDR1 SGDLS, CDR2 YYNGEE. The CDR3 loop spans 14 amino acids. Trimming removed 0 bases from V and 0 bases from J, with 7 bases in between. The CDR3 is CASSVEMSSYEQYF. CDR3 coding DNA: TGTGCCAGCAGCGTAGAGATGAGCTCCTACGAGCAGTACTTC.

The rearrangement joins TRBV5-1 to TRBJ1-4; the match to TRBD1 covers 7 bases. This CDR3 spans 14 amino acids. CDR1 is SGHRS, CDR2 YFSETQ, per germline. The V and J ends lost 5 bases and 4 bases, in that order; junction bases with no gene match: 5. The CDR3 DNA sequence: TGCGCCAGCAGGAGGGACAGCTATAATGAAAAACTGTTTTTT. Amino acids: CASRRDSYNEKLFF.